This T cell receptor beta chain was found in a study of blood T cell repertoires in COVID-19. Study context: Donors in the United States, Italy and Spain gave samples during acute or convalescent COVID-19.

Participants' reported clinical history set cohort assignment. The recovered donors of Cohort 3 showed two negative PCRs, clearance, or symptom resolution. TCRdb's table, derived via immunoSEQ multiplex PCR, lists solely in-frame clones and lacks some. The sample carries hundreds of thousands of clones, nearly 90% recorded once. The CDR3 runs to 13 residues. V was shortened by 5 bases and J by 8 bases, with 14 bases between the two germline ends. The gene calls are TRBV12-3 or TRBV12-4 and TRBJ2-3; possibly TRBD1 for D (6 bases). Sample: PBMCs or T cells enriched from blood (not recorded which). The clonotype was recovered from a woman aged 25 to 39 who had recovered from COVID-19. In DNA form, the CDR3 reads TGTGCCAGCAGTCAGGGGCCCGATATTACGCAGTATTTT. Protein product: CASSQGPDITQYF.